In its sample, the clone carrying this TCR beta chain was seen a few times. Antigen specificity is unknown. The data were obtained in a study of T cell repertoires in aging, cancer and after chemotherapy. The V gene end was trimmed by 6 bases and the J gene end by 6 bases; junction bases not matched to a gene: 7. From germline, CDR1 is MNHEY and CDR2 SVGAGI. The CDR3 is 14 residues long. Study-wide findings and caveats: Untreated cancer patients had significantly lower blood TCR diversity than age-matched healthy donors.

A mixed TRB-A/B primer pool amplified rearranged TRB by multiplex touch-down PCR. TCRdb redid the calling of the multiplex PCR reads with MiXCR, one entry per CDR3 protein. The sample records nearly 11,000 distinct CDR3 sequences, about 42% being singletons. Peripheral blood genomic DNA, not sorted cells or RNA, was the template. The chain combines TRBV6-5 with TRBJ2-1; 8 bases line up with TRBD1. Sample: blood. The sequence came from a human donor in good health. The CDR3 sequence is CASRDRALVNEQFF. DNA for the CDR3: TGTGCCAGCAGGGACAGGGCTCTCGTCAATGAGCAGTTCTTC.